Included here is one T cell receptor beta chain sequence, with context. No antigen is known for it. The PCR employed 60 Vbeta primers together with 13 Jbeta primers. Profiled with immunoSEQ multiplex PCR; TCRdb holds only in-frame clones, not every one. The table gives about 110,000 clones; the top ten clones make up approximately 6.2% of it. Trimming shortened V by 1 base and J by 2 bases, and 6 bases separated the two germline ends. This CDR3 is built from 13 residues. Germline V gives CDR1 SGHTA, CDR2 FQGTGA. The data are from a study of cytomegalovirus exposure and HLA in healthy donors. Study results and limitations: Most TCR sequences were uncommon, yet certain public TCRs appeared in many donors. The authors later linked a missense DCLRE1C variant to TCR beta V- and J-gene trimming.

This chain connects TRBV7-3 to TRBJ2-7; D gene uncertain. The sample taken for sequencing was PBMCs. The origin of this receptor is a man aged 35 to 55 in good health and CMV-seropositive. This chain's CDR3 is CASSLSDTYEQYF. The CDR3 DNA sequence: TGTGCCAGCAGCTTAAGTGACACCTACGAGCAGTACTTC.